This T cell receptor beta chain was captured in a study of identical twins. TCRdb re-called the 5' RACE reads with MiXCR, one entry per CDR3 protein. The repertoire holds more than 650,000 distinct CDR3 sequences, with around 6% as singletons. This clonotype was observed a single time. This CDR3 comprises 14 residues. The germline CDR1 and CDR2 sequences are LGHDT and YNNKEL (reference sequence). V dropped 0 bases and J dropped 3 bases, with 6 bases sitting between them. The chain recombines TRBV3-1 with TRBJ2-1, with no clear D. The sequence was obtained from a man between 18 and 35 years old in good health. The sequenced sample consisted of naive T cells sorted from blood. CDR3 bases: TGTGCCAGCAGCCAAGATGTGAACTACAATGAGCAGTTCTTC. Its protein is CASSQDVNYNEQFF.